These T cell receptor beta chains were read from a single sample in a study of blood T cell repertoires in COVID-19. Clones were read by immunoSEQ multiplex PCR, and TCRdb kept only the in-frame ones, dropping some. The data contain tens of thousands of clones, about nine tenths of them singletons. Specimen: peripheral blood. These receptors were collected from a woman aged 80 or over with acute or convalescent COVID-19. Each CDR3 is given with its conserved first and last residue. A D gene is named only where the DNA matches it firmly. Only some rows state a clone size, as once, few, many or a class for expanded clones.

v_gene	d_gene	j_gene	abundance	CDR3nt	CDR3aa
TRBV28	-	TRBJ2-1	-	TGTGCCAGCAGCCTAATGGACTTTCAGTTCTTC	CASSLMDFQFF
TRBV19	TRBD2	TRBJ2-1	-	TGTGCCAGTACCTCCCTCGTAGCGGGAGGGATCGGCAATGAGCAGTTCTTC	CASTSLVAGGIGNEQFF
TRBV5-1	TRBD1	TRBJ2-3	-	TGCGCCAGCAGCCCGGGACAGACGAGCACAGATACGCAGTATTTT	CASSPGQTSTDTQYF
TRBV12-3/TRBV12-4	-	TRBJ1-2	-	TGTGCCAGCAGTTCCTCCTTTGGCTACACCTTC	CASSSSFGYTF
TRBV5-1	-	TRBJ2-5	few	TGCGCCAGCAGCTTGGTTGTAGGGGTAGAGACCCAGTACTTC	CASSLVVGVETQYF
TRBV5-1	TRBD2	TRBJ2-2	-	TGCGCCAGCAGCTTCCCCGCGTCTAGCGGAGCCCCGAGGGGAACCGGGGAGCTGTTTTTT	CASSFPASSGAPRGTGELFF
TRBV30	-	TRBJ2-3	-	TGTGCCTGGATTCAACGGGGAGATACGCAGTATTTT	CAWIQRGDTQYF
TRBV27	TRBD1	TRBJ2-2	-	TGTGCCAGCAGCCGACAGGGGGGGAACACCGGGGAGCTGTTTTTT	CASSRQGGNTGELFF
TRBV5-1	TRBD2	TRBJ2-1	-	TGCGCCAGTGGACTAGCGGGAGCAAATGAGCAGTTCTTC	CASGLAGANEQFF
TRBV7-2	TRBD2	TRBJ2-3	-	TGTGCCAGCAGCACACGGGGGGGCTCCGTCCAAGATACGCAGTATTTT	CASSTRGGSVQDTQYF
TRBV28	-	TRBJ1-1	-	TGTGCCAGCAGTTCCACAGGGCTCCGAGGGAACACTGAAGCTTTCTTT	CASSSTGLRGNTEAFF
TRBV5-1	TRBD2	TRBJ2-7	-	TGCGCCAGCAGCCCTGAACTAGCGCTCTCCTACGAGCAGTACTTC	CASSPELALSYEQYF
TRBV6-5	TRBD2	TRBJ2-1	-	TGTGCCAGCAGTTACTCGCCAGCGGGGGGGTACAATGAGCAGTTCTTC	CASSYSPAGGYNEQFF
TRBV7-2	-	TRBJ1-6	-	TGTGCCAGCAGCTTAAGGCAGGGGAATTCACCCCTCCACTTT	CASSLRQGNSPLHF
TRBV5-1	-	TRBJ2-7	-	TGCGCCAGCAGCTTGGGGTTGTCGACTCTCGCCTACGAGCAGTACTTC	CASSLGLSTLAYEQYF
TRBV7-2	-	TRBJ1-1	few	TGTGCCAGCAGCTGGAGTAAGGTCACTGAAGCTTTCTTT	CASSWSKVTEAFF
TRBV6-2/TRBV6-3	-	TRBJ2-5	-	TGTGCCAGCAGCCCACCCCGGGACAGCAACGAGCGGGTACTAAACCAAGAGACCCAGTACTTC	CASSPPRDSNERVLNQETQYF
TRBV10-3	-	TRBJ2-2	-	TGTGCCATCGGGCAGGGCGAAAACACCGGGGAGCTGTTTTTT	CAIGQGENTGELFF
TRBV2	-	TRBJ2-1	few	TGTGCCAGCAGAGCGGACCCCAATGAGCAGTTCTTC	CASRADPNEQFF
TRBV6-5	-	TRBJ2-1	-	TGTGCCAGCAGTTATAAGGGGCCAAAGTGGAATGAGCAGTTCTTC	CASSYKGPKWNEQFF
TRBV10-3	-	TRBJ1-2	-	TGTGCCATCAGCGCCTTTTCCCAGGGAACAACTAACTATGGCTACACCTTC	CAISAFSQGTTNYGYTF
TRBV2	TRBD1	TRBJ1-2	-	TGTGCCAGCAGTGGACGACAGGGTCCCTATGGCTACACCTTC	CASSGRQGPYGYTF
TRBV11-2	TRBD1	TRBJ2-3	-	TGTGCCAGCAGCTTTACAGGGGGCAGCGAGGATACGCAGTATTTT	CASSFTGGSEDTQYF
TRBV6-5	-	TRBJ1-4	-	TGTGCCAGCAGTTATTGGGCGGGTGAAAAACTGTTTTTT	CASSYWAGEKLFF
TRBV6-5	-	TRBJ1-6	-	TGTGCCAGCTTGTGGGGGGGTGAATCACCCCTCCACTTT	CASLWGGESPLHF
TRBV5-6	-	TRBJ2-3	-	TGTGCCAGCAGCGTACAACTGGACAGCTATTTCACAGATACGCAGTATTTT	CASSVQLDSYFTDTQYF
TRBV3-1/TRBV3-2	-	TRBJ1-1	-	TGTGCCAGCACCTTATCTGGGGCCGAAGCTTTCTTT	CASTLSGAEAFF
TRBV5-1	-	TRBJ1-4	-	TGCGCCAGCAGCCTAGGGACCCCAGGGGCAGGGGAAAAACTGTTTTTT	CASSLGTPGAGEKLFF
TRBV9	TRBD2	TRBJ2-3	few	TGTGCCAGCACGCAACTCGAGGGGCGGGGGACTGGGGATACGCAGTATTTT	CASTQLEGRGTGDTQYF
TRBV6-4	TRBD1	TRBJ1-6	-	TGTGCCAGCAGTGACTCGAGGGGGCGGACACCCCTCCACTTT	CASSDSRGRTPLHF
TRBV18	-	TRBJ1-5	-	TGTGCCAGCTCACCACCTTCAGGGGCGCTATATCAGCCCCAGCATTTT	CASSPPSGALYQPQHF